The 30 T cell receptor beta chains below all came from one sample that was sequenced in a study of T cell responses to AZD1222 COVID-19 vaccine. Sequenced by immunoSEQ multiplex PCR; TCRdb stores in-frame clones only, minus some. Counted here are some 99,000 clones, about 90% occurring once; the ten biggest clones make up roughly 15%. The material was peripheral blood, obtained 28 days after the second AZD1222 dose. Receptor source: an adult who received the AZD1222 COVID-19 vaccine.

The V and J genes are TRBV6-6 and TRBJ2-5; D is perhaps TRBD1 (6 bases). V was clipped by 6 bases and J by 1 base, with 9 bases between them. CDR3 length: 13 residues. Germline V CDR1 and CDR2: MNHNY, SVGAGI (reference sequence). DNA of the CDR3: TGTGCCAGCAGGAAGGACAGCCAAGAGACCCAGTACTTC. Protein: CASRKDSQETQYF.

V and J are TRBV30 and TRBJ1-6; a possible D gene is TRBD1 (6 bases). Trimming took 1 base from V and 8 from J, leaving 12 bases between them. This CDR3 has 14 residues. Germline V gene lookup returns CDR1 GTSNPN and CDR2 SVGIG (reference sequence). The CDR3, as DNA: TGTGCCTGGAGTGCATACGGGGGCGATTCACCCCTCCACTTT. Its translation: CAWSAYGGDSPLHF. The full variable domain, completed using reference TRBV30 and TRBJ1-6, is SQTIHQWPATLVQPVGSPLSLECTVEGTSNPNLYWYRQAAGRGLQLLFYSVGIGQISSEVPQNLSASRPQDRQFILSSKKLLLSDSGFYLCAWSAYGGDSPLHFGNGTRLTVT.

The V gene is TRBV7-2, the J gene TRBJ1-4, with D hard to call. The CDR3 sequence is 12 residues long. Germline V gene lookup returns CDR1 SGHTA and CDR2 FQGNSA. The V gene lost 5 bases and the J gene lost 6 bases, with 7 bases spanning the gap. In DNA form, the CDR3 reads TGTGCCAGCAGCCCTACGGATGAAAAACTGTTTTTT. It is translated as CASSPTDEKLFF.

The chain employs TRBV3-1 (or the pseudogene TRBV3-2) and TRBJ2-3; 14 nucleotides align to TRBD2. CDR3 length equals 19 residues. Germline V gene lookup returns CDR1 LGHDT and CDR2 YNNKEL (reference sequence). V shed 4 bases and J 3 bases; nucleotides not matched to a gene: 12. The CDR3 nucleotides are TGTGCCAGCAGCCTCTATGGGGCCAGGACTAGCGGGAGGACAGATACGCAGTATTTT. As protein: CASSLYGARTSGRTDTQYF.

This chain connects TRBV5-1 to TRBJ2-2; weak D call: TRBD1 (6 bases). CDR1 is SGHRS, CDR2 YFSETQ, per germline. V lost 4 bases to trimming and J lost 5 bases, with 9 bases between them. The CDR3 has 13 residues. The CDR3: CASSMQGTGELFF. Here the CDR3 DNA reads TGCGCCAGCAGCATGCAGGGGACCGGGGAGCTGTTTTTT.

This clone was counted a single time. CDR3 loop: CASSPGGTGTALWGYTF. The CDR3, as DNA: TGTGCCAGCAGCCCGGGGGGGACAGGGACCGCCCTTTGGGGCTACACCTTC. V is TRBV9 and J is TRBJ1-2; TRBD1 aligns across 9 bases. This CDR3 spans 17 amino acids. CDR1 and CDR2 from the germline V gene are SGDLS and YYNGEE. Trimming cost V 4 bases and J 8 bases; bases outside gene matches: 18.

This chain links TRBV15 with TRBJ2-7; D is possibly TRBD1 or TRBD2 (6 bases each). Germline V gives CDR1 LNHNV, CDR2 YYDKDF (reference sequence). CDR3 length: 14 amino acids. V was cut by 5 bases and J by 0 bases, with 11 bases left in between. The CDR3 here is CATSRGGSSYEQYF. The CDR3 DNA follows: TGTGCCACCAGCCGAGGGGGGTCCTCCTACGAGCAGTACTTC.

This rearrangement joins TRBV12-5 to TRBJ2-1; D gene ambiguous. V was shortened by 5 bases and J by 9 bases, with 11 bases between the two germline ends. CDR1 is LGHNT and CDR2 is FRNRAP in the germline V gene. The CDR3 totals 12 residues. Here the CDR3 reads CASGPTLVEQFF. In DNA, the CDR3 is TGTGCTAGTGGTCCCACACTTGTTGAGCAGTTCTTC.

The chain employs TRBV16 and TRBJ2-2, with D hard to call. In germline, CDR1 is KGHSY, CDR2 FQNENV. The V end lost 4 bases, the J end lost 6 bases, and 12 bases lay between the germline ends. The CDR3 sequence is 14 residues long. The CDR3 nucleotides are TGTGCCAGCAGCCCAGAAGTAGGTGCCGGGGAGCTGTTTTTT. Protein: CASSPEVGAGELFF. The full variable domain, rest sourced from reference TRBV16 and TRBJ2-2, is GEEVAQTPKHLVRGEGQKAKLYCAPIKGHSYVFWYQQVLKNEFKFLISFQNENVFDETGMPKERFSAKCLPNSPCSLEIQATKLEDSAVYFCASSPEVGAGELFFGEGSRLTVL.

This chain connects TRBV15 to TRBJ2-3; possibly TRBD2 for D (5 bases). The V end lost 0 bases, the J end lost 6 bases, and 7 bases lay between the germline ends. Germline V gives CDR1 LNHNV, CDR2 YYDKDF (reference sequence). This CDR3 has 13 amino acids. This CDR3 reads CATSRDPGDTQYF. The CDR3 region has the DNA TGTGCCACCAGCAGAGACCCGGGGGATACGCAGTATTTT.

V gene TRBV28 combines with J gene TRBJ1-3; TRBD1 agrees at 7 bases. V dropped 4 bases and J dropped 0; count of bases not matched to a gene: 3. The CDR3 has 15 amino acids. The germline V gene encodes CDR1 MDHEN and CDR2 SYDVKM. The CDR3 here is CASSSQGDSGNTIYF. For the CDR3, the DNA is TGTGCCAGCAGTTCCCAGGGGGACTCTGGAAACACCATATATTTT.

V gene TRBV3-1 (or the pseudogene TRBV3-2) combines with J gene TRBJ2-1; the D gene could be TRBD1 or TRBD2 (6 bases each). Germline values: CDR1 LGHDT, CDR2 YNNKEL (reference sequence). The CDR3 has 16 amino acids. Trimming removed 1 base from V and 7 bases from J, with 17 bases in between. The CDR3 nucleotides are TGTGCCAGCAGCCAAGGGCCCAGCGGAGGGGGGAATGAGCAGTTCTTC. Its translation: CASSQGPSGGGNEQFF.

The gene calls are TRBV2 and TRBJ1-5; D perhaps matches TRBD1 (6 bases). Trimming took off 1 base at V and 6 bases at J, with 13 bases between the two ends. Germline V CDR1 and CDR2: SNHLY, FYNNEI. The CDR3 runs 15 residues. The CDR3 DNA follows: TGTGCCAGCAGTGAAGTGGGGGGGGCGGGTCAGCCCCAGCATTTT. Residues: CASSEVGGAGQPQHF. The full variable domain, with the rest looked up from reference TRBV2 and TRBJ1-5, is EPEVTQTPSHQVTQMGQEVILRCVPISNHLYFYWYRQILGQKVEFLVSFYNNEISEKSEIFDDQFSVERPDGSNFTLKIRSTKLEDSAMYFCASSEVGGAGQPQHFGDGTRLSIL.

The chain joins TRBV25-1 to TRBJ2-3; a possible D gene is TRBD2 (6 bases). The V end was cut by 3 bases, the J end by 6 bases, with 13 bases between. The CDR3 length is 14 residues. Germline V gives CDR1 MGHDK, CDR2 SYGVNS. The CDR3 bases are TGTGCCAGCAGTGAGGGGTCGGGGAGGGATACGCAGTATTTT. As protein: CASSEGSGRDTQYF.

This rearrangement joins TRBV11-2 to TRBJ1-1; D unresolved. Per the germline V gene, CDR1 is SGHAT and CDR2 is FQNNGV. The CDR3 loop spans 11 amino acids. V lost 2 bases, J lost 6 bases, and 4 bases lay in between. In nucleotides, the CDR3 is TGTGCCAGCAGCTTACTATCTGAAGCTTTCTTT. Translation: CASSLLSEAFF. Drawing the rest from reference TRBV11-2 and TRBJ1-1, the complete variable domain is EAGVAQSPRYKIIEKRQSVAFWCNPISGHATLYWYQQILGQGPKLLIQFQNNGVVDDSQLPKDRFSAERLKGVDSTLKIQPAKLEDSAVYLCASSLLSEAFFGQGTRLTVV.

The genes are TRBV10-3 and TRBJ2-2; D is uncertain. Germline V gene lookup returns CDR1 ENHRY and CDR2 SYGVKD. V was shortened by 11 bases and J by 2 bases, with 9 bases between the two germline ends. The CDR3 is made up of 12 amino acids. CDR3 amino acids: CAVQANTGELFF. The CDR3, as DNA: TGTGCCGTCCAGGCAAACACCGGGGAGCTGTTTTTT.

This chain uses TRBV5-1 with TRBJ1-1; no definite D call. The CDR3 is 13 amino acids. The ends were cut back, 0 bases at V and 0 bases at J, with 3 bases in the middle. Germline V gene data show CDR1 as SGHRS and CDR2 as YFSETQ. The CDR3 is CASSLGLNTEAFF. The CDR3 bases are TGCGCCAGCAGCTTGGGGCTGAACACTGAAGCTTTCTTT.

J is TRBJ1-1 and V is TRBV5-1; D gene ambiguous. The length of the CDR3 is 11 residues. V was clipped by 9 bases and J by 11 bases, with 17 bases between them. Germline V CDR1 and CDR2: SGHRS, YFSETQ. CDR3 DNA: TGCGCCACCGAGCCCCGTCCGCGGGCTTTCTTT. The encoded protein is CATEPRPRAFF. Looking up the rest from reference TRBV5-1 and TRBJ1-1 gives the full variable domain: KAGVTQTPRYLIKTRGQQVTLSCSPISGHRSVSWYQQTPGQGLQFLFEYFSETQRNKGNFPGRFSGRQFSNSRSEMNVSTLELGDSALYLCATEPRPRAFFGQGTRLTVV.

The rearrangement uses TRBV5-1 and TRBJ1-3; tentatively, D is TRBD1 (5 bases). Germline loops: CDR1 SGHRS, CDR2 YFSETQ. This CDR3 has 16 residues. Trimming removed 4 bases from V and 0 bases from J, with 14 bases in between. CDR3 sequence reads: CASSPQGPFSGNTIYF. For the CDR3, the DNA is TGCGCCAGCAGCCCCCAGGGCCCCTTCTCTGGAAACACCATATATTTT.

The rearrangement links TRBV7-2 to TRBJ2-7; perhaps D is TRBD1 or TRBD2 (5 bases each). The CDR3 is made up of 14 amino acids. V lost 4 bases to trimming and J lost 0 bases, with 10 bases between them. Looked up from germline, CDR1 is SGHTA and CDR2 is FQGNSA. The CDR3, as DNA: TGTGCCAGCAGCTATGGGACCTACTCCTACGAGCAGTACTTC. Its protein is CASSYGTYSYEQYF.

This rearrangement joins TRBV24-1 to TRBJ2-3; D not resolved. The CDR3 loop spans 13 amino acids. V gave up 5 bases and J gave up 2 bases, with 7 bases separating them. Per germline, CDR1 KGHDR and CDR2 SFDVKD. CDR3 bases: TGTGCCACCAGTGGGGTTTACACAGATACGCAGTATTTT. Translated: CATSGVYTDTQYF.

The chain couples TRBV12-3 or TRBV12-4 to TRBJ2-1; 7 positions match TRBD2. Unmatched junction bases numbered 10, after V lost 5 bases and J lost 12 bases. There are 13 residues in the CDR3. The CDR3 sequence is CASSITSETTQFF. As DNA, the CDR3 is TGTGCCAGCAGTATAACTAGCGAGACCACGCAGTTCTTC.

The chain is built from TRBV13 and TRBJ1-1; D uncertain. Trimming pared 3 bases from V and 6 bases from J, leaving 11 bases between. Germline V gene lookup returns CDR1 PRHDT and CDR2 FYEKMQ (reference sequence). The CDR3 totals 13 residues. CDR3 residues: CASSFGTLAEAFF. The CDR3 DNA follows: TGTGCCAGCAGCTTTGGCACTTTGGCTGAAGCTTTCTTT. Combining the CDR3 with reference TRBV13 and TRBJ1-1 gives the whole variable domain AAGVIQSPRHLIKEKRETATLKCYPIPRHDTVYWYQQGPGQDPQFLISFYEKMQSDKGSIPDRFSAQQFSDYHSELNMSSLELGDSALYFCASSFGTLAEAFFGQGTRLTVV.

The chain is built from TRBV30 and TRBJ1-6; D possibly corresponds to TRBD1 (6 bases). From germline, CDR1 is GTSNPN and CDR2 SVGIG (reference sequence). V lost 3 bases, J lost 6 bases, and 21 bases lay in between. CDR3 length equals 17 residues. CDR3 in DNA: TGTGCCTGGAGGGATCGGCTCCGAGGGGGGCTTAATTCACCCCTCCACTTT. It specifies CAWRDRLRGGLNSPLHF.

In DNA, the CDR3 is TGTGCCAGCAGCGACAGTTTTAATCAGCCCCAGCATTTT. Encoded protein: CASSDSFNQPQHF. The chain couples TRBV9 to TRBJ1-5; no clear D gene. The germline V gene encodes CDR1 SGDLS and CDR2 YYNGEE. The CDR3 sequence is 13 residues long. The V and J ends lost 3 bases and 4 bases respectively, with 8 bases between them.

J is TRBJ2-1 and V is TRBV21-1. TRBV21-1 is recorded as a pseudogene. CDR3 length: 15 residues. CDR3 DNA: TGTGCCAGCAGCAAGGGTCAGTCCCGATACAATGAGCAGTTCTTC. Its protein is CASSKGQSRYNEQFF.

This chain connects TRBV6-1 to TRBJ1-2; D might be TRBD1 (5 bases). The CDR3 runs to 16 residues. V was clipped by 2 bases and J by 8 bases, with 21 bases between them. CDR1 is MNHNS and CDR2 is SASEGT in the germline V gene. CDR3 nucleotides: TGTGCCAGCAGTGAAATTCCCGGGACGCCCCGGATAGGCTACACCTTC. It codes for CASSEIPGTPRIGYTF.

The V gene is TRBV10-3, the J gene TRBJ1-2; 7 nucleotides line up with TRBD1. With 6 bases clipped from V and 3 bases from J, the junction kept 4 bases outside the gene matches. This CDR3 spans 13 amino acids. From germline, CDR1 is ENHRY and CDR2 SYGVKD. CDR3 region: CAISYGTDYGYTF. In DNA, the CDR3 is TGTGCCATCAGCTACGGGACAGACTATGGCTACACCTTC.

This chain uses TRBV6-5 with TRBJ2-1; 10 bases map to TRBD1. Germline lookup yields CDR1 MNHEY and CDR2 SVGAGI. This CDR3 has 15 amino acids. V lost 4 bases to trimming and J lost 7 bases; unmatched junction nucleotides: 7. The CDR3 region is CASSSLRTGGNEQFF. DNA for the CDR3: TGTGCCAGCAGTTCCCTCCGGACAGGGGGAAATGAGCAGTTCTTC.

CDR3 residues: CASRDTANTGELFF. For the CDR3, the DNA is TGCGCCAGCAGGGACACGGCGAACACCGGGGAGCTGTTTTTT. This sequence joins TRBV5-1 and TRBJ2-2, with a possible D match to TRBD1 (5 bases). Trimming stripped 5 bases from V and 0 bases from J, with 8 bases between. There are 14 residues in the CDR3. In germline, CDR1 is SGHRS, CDR2 YFSETQ. The full variable domain, its missing parts supplied by reference TRBV5-1 and TRBJ2-2, is KAGVTQTPRYLIKTRGQQVTLSCSPISGHRSVSWYQQTPGQGLQFLFEYFSETQRNKGNFPGRFSGRQFSNSRSEMNVSTLELGDSALYLCASRDTANTGELFFGEGSRLTVL.